Below, 31 T cell receptor beta chains from the same sample are listed, as sequenced in a study of shared T cell receptors in the human thymus. Measured with immunoSEQ multiplex PCR; TCRdb has only the in-frame clones, and not every one. The sample lists a few hundred thousand clones, 85% to 95% occurring once. What was sequenced was thymocytes. These receptors were taken from a human donor.

V is TRBV28 and J is TRBJ2-3; D ambiguous. The CDR3 loop spans 13 amino acids. The V and J ends lost 5 bases and 10 bases respectively, with 16 bases between them. Germline CDR1 and CDR2: MDHEN and SYDVKM. The chain's CDR3 is CASSTGLNAAQYF. CDR3 DNA sequence: TGTGCCAGCAGTACCGGATTGAATGCGGCGCAGTATTTT. Together with reference TRBV28 and TRBJ2-3, the CDR3 gives the full variable domain: DVKVTQSSRYLVKRTGEKVFLECVQDMDHENMFWYRQDPGLGLRLIYFSYDVKMKEKGDIPEGYSVSREKKERFSLILESASTNQTSMYLCASSTGLNAAQYFGPGTRLTVL.

The rearrangement joins TRBV6-4 to TRBJ1-5; D is undetermined. CDR3 length equals 15 residues. The V gene's germline CDR1 is MRHNA and CDR2 SNTAGT. Deletions cut 1 base from V and 6 bases from J, with 13 bases between. CDR3 bases: TGTGCCAGCAGTGACTTTTGGGGAACGACTCAGCCCCAGCATTTT. Residues: CASSDFWGTTQPQHF.

The chain employs TRBV7-6 and TRBJ2-7; the match to TRBD1 covers 9 bases. Per germline, CDR1 SGHVS and CDR2 FNYEAQ. V shed 5 bases and J 7 bases; nucleotides not matched to a gene: 12. This CDR3 spans 15 amino acids. In DNA form, the CDR3 reads TGTGCCAGCAGCCAGATGGGGGGACAGGGACGTGAGCAGTACTTC. It encodes CASSQMGGQGREQYF. Variable domain in full (rest from reference TRBV7-6 and TRBJ2-7): GAGVSQSPRYKVTKRGQDVALRCDPISGHVSLYWYRQALGQGPEFLTYFNYEAQQDKSGLPNDRFSAERPEGSISTLTIQRTEQRDSAMYRCASSQMGGQGREQYFGPGTRLTVT.

CDR3 sequence (DNA): TGTGCCAGCAGTTACTCAGCGGGACACCAAGAGACCCAGTACTTC. It yields the protein CASSYSAGHQETQYF. The chain carries TRBV6-6 and TRBJ2-5; 7 bases agree with TRBD2. The junction had 1 base not matched to a gene; V was cut back by 0 bases and J by 0 bases. Germline CDR1 reads MNHNY; CDR2 reads SVGAGI (reference sequence). The CDR3 runs 15 residues.

This chain connects TRBV18 to TRBJ2-3, with TRBD1 matching 8 bases. The CDR3 runs 16 residues. CDR1 is KGHSH and CDR2 is LQKENI in the germline V gene. With V trimmed by 0 bases and J by 4 bases, 6 bases remained unmatched. CDR3 protein: CASSPPGQVVPDTQYF. The CDR3 bases are TGTGCCAGCTCACCACCGGGACAGGTAGTGCCAGATACGCAGTATTTT.

This clone has only one observation. The V call is TRBV10-3, the J call TRBJ2-2; possible D gene TRBD1, 6 bases. Germline V gene data show CDR1 as ENHRY and CDR2 as SYGVKD. The CDR3 is 15 amino acids. V lost 4 bases to trimming and J lost 1 base, with 10 bases between them. Here the CDR3 reads CAISVTGQNTGELFF. In DNA, the CDR3 is TGTGCCATCAGTGTTACAGGGCAGAACACCGGGGAGCTGTTTTTT.

CDR3 DNA: TGTGCTAGTGGTTGGGACACGTACAATGAGCAGTTCTTC. As protein: CASGWDTYNEQFF. The genes are TRBV12-5 and TRBJ2-1, with a possible D match to TRBD1 (6 bases). The germline V gene has CDR1 LGHNT and CDR2 FRNRAP. The CDR3 totals 13 residues. Trimming stripped 4 bases from V and 4 bases from J, with 8 bases between.

V usage is TRBV27 and J usage is TRBJ1-1; 8 bases line up with TRBD1. Trimming cost V 5 bases and J 3 bases; bases outside gene matches: 5. The CDR3 consists of 14 residues. The germline V gene has CDR1 MNHEY and CDR2 SMNVEV (reference sequence). CDR3 DNA: TGTGCCAGCAGTAACCGACAGGGGTACACTGAAGCTTTCTTT. Translated: CASSNRQGYTEAFF.

This sequence joins TRBV7-9 and TRBJ2-3; maybe TRBD2 (5 bases). Germline CDR1 is SEHNR and CDR2 is FQNEAQ (reference sequence). The CDR3 spans 15 residues. V was clipped by 4 bases and J by 6 bases, with 17 bases between them. The CDR3 loop reads CASSWSWPGRDTQYF. The CDR3, as DNA: TGTGCCAGCAGCTGGAGTTGGCCGGGAAGGGATACGCAGTATTTT.

The chain uses TRBV15 and TRBJ1-4, with D possibly TRBD1 on 6 matching bases. Trimming pared 0 bases from V and 6 bases from J, leaving 23 bases between. CDR1 is LNHNV, CDR2 YYDKDF, per germline (reference sequence). The CDR3 is made up of 19 amino acids. The CDR3 spells CATSREIGSPVRGDEKLFF. The CDR3 nucleotides read TGTGCCACCAGCAGAGAGATAGGGAGCCCAGTGAGGGGGGATGAAAAACTGTTTTTT. The complete variable domain, with remaining parts taken from reference TRBV15 and TRBJ1-4, reads DAMVIQNPRYQVTQFGKPVTLSCSQTLNHNVMYWYQQKSSQAPKLLFHYYDKDFNNEADTPDNFQSRRPNTSFCFLDIRSPGLGDTAMYLCATSREIGSPVRGDEKLFFGSGTQLSVL.

V gene TRBV2 combines with J gene TRBJ2-6, with 8 positions matching TRBD1. CDR3 size: 17 residues. Germline values: CDR1 SNHLY, CDR2 FYNNEI. J was trimmed by 0 bases and V by 5 bases; bases with no gene match: 6. DNA of the CDR3: TGTGCCAGCAGTCCCGGGACAGGCTTCTCTGGGGCCAACGTCCTGACTTTC. Protein: CASSPGTGFSGANVLTF.

The V and J genes are TRBV7-2 and TRBJ1-2; D may be TRBD1 (5 bases). CDR1 is SGHTA and CDR2 is FQGNSA in the germline V gene. Trimming left V 3 bases short and J 4 bases short, with 18 bases between. The CDR3 is 16 residues long. CDR3 nucleotides: TGTGCCAGCAGCTTTTATAAGGGGTGGGAGAGCTATGGCTACACCTTC. Translation gives CASSFYKGWESYGYTF.

This chain uses TRBV27 with TRBJ2-7; no reliable D call. The germline V gene encodes CDR1 MNHEY and CDR2 SMNVEV (reference sequence). The CDR3 sequence is 15 residues long. Trimming removed 5 bases from V and 0 bases from J, with 14 bases in between. Here the CDR3 reads CASSPLGDLSYEQYF. In DNA form, the CDR3 reads TGTGCCAGCAGTCCTCTGGGCGACCTCTCCTACGAGCAGTACTTC.

CDR3 DNA sequence: TGTGCCAGCAGGGGCGGGAGCAATGAGCAGTTCTTC. Amino acid sequence: CASRGGSNEQFF. V usage is TRBV7-9 and J usage is TRBJ2-1; 7 positions match TRBD2. The CDR3 is 12 residues long. Germline loops: CDR1 SEHNR, CDR2 FQNEAQ (reference sequence). J lost 6 bases, V lost 6 bases, and 2 bases had no gene match.

This clone was observed a handful of times. V usage is TRBV6-5 and J usage is TRBJ1-1, with D possibly matching TRBD1 (5 bases). The CDR3 consists of 14 residues. The V and J ends lost 8 bases and 0 bases respectively, with 13 bases between them. Germline values: CDR1 MNHEY, CDR2 SVGAGI. CDR3 protein: CASRIDRMNTEAFF. The CDR3 DNA sequence: TGTGCCAGCCGCATAGACAGAATGAACACTGAAGCTTTCTTT.

The genes are TRBV7-9 and TRBJ2-7, with D maybe TRBD2 (5 bases). The CDR3 spans 14 residues. CDR1 is SEHNR and CDR2 is FQNEAQ in the germline V gene (reference sequence). Trimming pared 5 bases from V and 3 bases from J, leaving 14 bases between. As DNA, the CDR3 is TGTGCCAGCAGCCTCGACGGGGAAGACTACGAGCAGTACTTC. It is translated as CASSLDGEDYEQYF.

Here the CDR3 reads CARPGQGDTGELFF. CDR3 sequence (DNA): TGTGCCAGACCGGGACAGGGGGACACCGGGGAGCTGTTTTTT. The chain links TRBV7-9 to TRBJ2-2; 11 nucleotides match TRBD1. The CDR3 length is 14 residues. CDR1 is SEHNR, CDR2 FQNEAQ, per germline (reference sequence). V shed 9 bases, J shed 3 bases, and the junction held 3 bases outside the gene matches.

This clone was seen just once. The chain joins TRBV7-9 to TRBJ2-7; TRBD1 matches 9 bases. The CDR3 consists of 17 residues. Germline lookup yields CDR1 SEHNR and CDR2 FQNEAQ (reference sequence). J was trimmed by 5 bases and V by 0 bases; bases with no gene match: 11. CDR3 in amino acids: CASSLAGRGQGTNEQYF. The CDR3 region has the DNA TGTGCCAGCAGCTTAGCGGGGCGGGGACAGGGTACTAACGAGCAGTACTTC.

This clone was seen once. V gene TRBV5-1 combines with J gene TRBJ2-2, with D uncertain. Deletions cut 0 bases from V and 5 bases from J, with 11 bases between. Per the germline V gene, CDR1 is SGHRS and CDR2 is YFSETQ. The CDR3 has 15 residues. CDR3 sequence: CASSLGGLRTGELFF. The CDR3 DNA reads as TGCGCCAGCAGCTTGGGAGGCCTTAGGACCGGGGAGCTGTTTTTT. The full variable domain, rest sourced from reference TRBV5-1 and TRBJ2-2, is KAGVTQTPRYLIKTRGQQVTLSCSPISGHRSVSWYQQTPGQGLQFLFEYFSETQRNKGNFPGRFSGRQFSNSRSEMNVSTLELGDSALYLCASSLGGLRTGELFFGEGSRLTVL.

V gene TRBV7-2 combines with J gene TRBJ2-7; D may be TRBD2 (7 bases). Germline V gives CDR1 SGHTA, CDR2 FQGNSA. CDR3 length: 15 residues. V lost 5 bases to trimming and J lost 5 bases, with 19 bases between them. CDR3: CASSAPGAGAHEQYF. Here the CDR3 DNA reads TGTGCCAGCAGCGCTCCGGGGGCGGGAGCCCACGAGCAGTACTTC.

The sample holds one count of this clone. V and J are TRBV9 and TRBJ2-7; possibly TRBD2 for D (6 bases). Germline V CDR1 and CDR2: SGDLS, YYNGEE. With 4 bases removed from V and 5 bases from J, the gap between germline ends came to 19 bases. CDR3 length equals 15 residues. CDR3 region: CASSPHRRLGNEQYF. For the CDR3, the DNA is TGTGCCAGCAGCCCACACCGAAGACTAGGCAACGAGCAGTACTTC.

On this clone: The same CDR3 is also encoded by other DNA sequences in this sample. The genes are TRBV28 and TRBJ1-4; weak D call: TRBD1 (5 bases). Germline assignment: CDR1 MDHEN and CDR2 SYDVKM. The CDR3 is 15 amino acids. Trimming took 2 bases from V and 5 from J, leaving 12 bases between them. CDR3 loop: CASSLAGGRNEKLFF. DNA of the CDR3: TGTGCCAGCAGTTTAGCGGGGGGACGAAATGAAAAACTGTTTTTT.

The J gene is TRBJ1-2, the V gene TRBV4-1, with 10 nucleotides matching TRBD1. V trimming: 2 bases; J trimming: 3 bases; junction bases outside the gene matches: 6. Germline CDR1 reads MGHRA; CDR2 reads YSYEKL. This CDR3 has 16 amino acids. CDR3 protein: CASSQRGQGEDYGYTF. Here the CDR3 DNA reads TGCGCCAGCAGCCAAAGAGGACAGGGGGAGGACTATGGCTACACCTTC.

This chain connects TRBV6-5 to TRBJ1-4; perhaps TRBD1 as D (5 bases). This CDR3 contains 14 residues. CDR1 is MNHEY and CDR2 is SVGAGI in the germline V gene. Deletions cut 4 bases from V and 8 bases from J, with 14 bases between. As DNA, the CDR3 is TGTGCCAGCAGTTCTTCCAGGGCGGGCGAAAAACTGTTTTTT. Its translation is CASSSSRAGEKLFF.

The genes are TRBV11-2 and TRBJ1-4; 8 bases align to TRBD1. Per the germline V gene, CDR1 is SGHAT and CDR2 is FQNNGV. Trimming took 0 bases from V and 3 from J; bases not matched to a gene: 15. The CDR3 spans 20 residues. The CDR3 nucleotides are TGTGCCAGCAGCTTAGATCGGAGCCGTGGACAGGGAACATCTAATGAAAAACTGTTTTTT. It codes for CASSLDRSRGQGTSNEKLFF.

The chain couples TRBV27 to TRBJ1-2; maybe TRBD1 (5 bases). The CDR3 consists of 16 residues. V was shortened by 2 bases and J by 5 bases, with 18 bases between the two germline ends. In germline, CDR1 is MNHEY, CDR2 SMNVEV (reference sequence). The chain's CDR3 is CASSLKWEAGNYGYTF. The DNA of the CDR3 is TGTGCCAGCAGTTTAAAGTGGGAGGCAGGGAATTATGGCTACACCTTC.

This clone appeared once. The chain's CDR3 is CASSEAYQRTDTQYF. DNA of the CDR3: TGTGCCAGCAGTGAAGCGTACCAGCGCACAGATACGCAGTATTTT. This sequence joins TRBV2 and TRBJ2-3; D unclear. The CDR3 sequence is 15 residues long. The V gene lost 0 bases and the J gene lost 1 base, with 8 bases spanning the gap. Germline V gene lookup returns CDR1 SNHLY and CDR2 FYNNEI.

V usage is TRBV7-6 and J usage is TRBJ1-1, with D hard to call. The ends were cut back, 4 bases at V and 1 base at J, with 10 bases in the middle. The CDR3 is 14 residues long. Germline assignment: CDR1 SGHVS and CDR2 FNYEAQ. The CDR3 region is CASSSGLENTEAFF. CDR3 nucleotide sequence: TGTGCCAGCAGCTCCGGGCTCGAGAACACTGAAGCTTTCTTT.

The chain combines TRBV7-8 with TRBJ1-5; 8 positions match TRBD1. The ends lost 2 bases at V and 6 bases at J; junction bases unmatched: 9. The CDR3 spans 16 residues. CDR1 and CDR2 from the germline V gene are SGHVS and FQNEAQ. This CDR3 reads CASSLWCQGAGQPQHF. The CDR3 nucleotides are TGTGCCAGCAGCTTATGGTGTCAGGGGGCTGGTCAGCCCCAGCATTTT.

The rearrangement joins TRBV5-1 to TRBJ2-1; 8 nucleotides match TRBD1. Germline CDR1 SGHRS, CDR2 YFSETQ. The CDR3 length is 16 residues. V trimming: 0 bases; J trimming: 5 bases; junction bases outside the gene matches: 7. Written as DNA, the CDR3 is TGCGCCAGCAGCTTGGAAGGACAGGGAGAGGACAATGAGCAGTTCTTC. It is translated as CASSLEGQGEDNEQFF.

V is TRBV27 and J is TRBJ2-7, with D possibly called TRBD1 or TRBD2 (5 bases each). The CDR3 sequence is 13 residues long. Germline V gene sequence: CDR1 MNHEY, CDR2 SMNVEV (reference sequence). V gave up 5 bases and J gave up 6 bases, with 14 bases separating them. The CDR3: CASSPGRTIEQYF. The DNA of the CDR3 is TGTGCCAGCAGTCCGGGACGGACCATCGAGCAGTACTTC.